Shown below are 6 T cell receptor beta chains from a single sample sequenced in a study of blood T cells in healthy people across ages. A J-beta primer mix and a sample-barcoded 5' primer were used in a second PCR of about 7 to 12 cycles. Using its own MiXCR run on the 5' RACE reads, TCRdb lists one record per CDR3 protein. The table shows around 900,000 distinct CDR3 sequences, with less than 35% occurring only once. Sequencing used blood. The source is a woman older than 75 in good health.

The rearrangement links TRBV20-1 to TRBJ2-3; D remains ambiguous. V gave up 5 bases and J gave up 6 bases, with 15 bases separating them. Germline assignment: CDR1 DFQATT and CDR2 SNEGSKA (reference sequence). The CDR3 is 13 amino acids. The CDR3 region has the DNA TGCAGTGCTCCCTCTACCCAGAGGGATACGCAGTATTTT. Its protein is CSAPSTQRDTQYF.

This clonotype has at least ten counts. For the CDR3, the DNA is TGTGCCACCAGTGACCCGACCGGGACGGGCAATCAGCCCCAGCATTTT. Its protein is CATSDPTGTGNQPQHF. The chain recombines TRBV24-1 with TRBJ1-5, with TRBD1 as a possible D gene (5 bases). From germline, CDR1 is KGHDR and CDR2 SFDVKD. Trimming shortened V by 4 bases and J by 2 bases, and 14 bases separated the two germline ends. This CDR3 has 16 amino acids.

The J gene is TRBJ2-3, the V gene TRBV18; 15 bases agree with TRBD2. The germline V gene has CDR1 KGHSH and CDR2 LQKENI. The CDR3 has 16 amino acids. The V gene end was trimmed by 6 bases and the J gene end by 7 bases; junction bases not matched to a gene: 8. The CDR3 DNA follows: TGTGCCAGCTCTCCCAGGACTAGCGGGGGGGCAAATACGCAGTATTTT. This codes for CASSPRTSGGANTQYF.

Only one count was recorded for this clonotype. A much larger clone lies a single base off, so this may be a read error. The V and J genes are TRBV6-2 or TRBV6-3 and TRBJ2-4; 8 positions match TRBD1. Germline V gives CDR1 MNHEY, CDR2 SVGEGT. This CDR3 is 13 amino acids long. The CDR3 sequence: CASRRQGINIRYF. For the CDR3, the DNA is TGTGCCAGCAGGAGACAGGGGATAAACATTCGGTACTTC.

This clonotype was found many times. V usage is TRBV6-2 or TRBV6-3 and J usage is TRBJ2-7; 10 bases are shared with TRBD1. Germline loops: CDR1 MNHEY, CDR2 SVGEGT. The CDR3 runs to 14 residues. With V trimmed by 6 bases and J by 3 bases, 5 bases remained unmatched. The CDR3 nucleotides are TGTGCCAGCAGCCGTGGACAGGGGGTCTACGAGCAGTACTTC. This translates into CASSRGQGVYEQYF.

This clonotype was picked up a small number of times. A read error may be the cause here, since a much bigger clone is one base away. The rearrangement uses TRBV29-1 and TRBJ2-7, with D possibly matching TRBD1 (6 bases). CDR3 length: 12 amino acids. Trimming removed 2 bases at V and 7 bases at J, with 12 bases between. The V gene's germline CDR1 is SQVTM and CDR2 ANQGSEA. As DNA, the CDR3 is TGCAGCGTTGAAAAACAGGGCTTTGAGCAGTACTTC. It is translated as CSVEKQGFEQYF.